This T cell receptor beta chain was recovered during a study of T cell responses to AZD1222 COVID-19 vaccine. The CDR3 extends over 14 amino acids. V was clipped by 6 bases and J by 8 bases; unmatched bases: 10. Germline V lookup: CDR1 MDHEN, CDR2 SYDVKM. The protocol was immunoSEQ multiplex PCR, while the TCRdb copy is restricted to in-frame clones and leaves out a portion. The data contain 150,000 or so clones, about 92% of them seen just once; the ten biggest clones take up about 6%. The rearrangement uses TRBV28 and TRBJ2-1; 7 bases fit TRBD1. The clonotype comes from an adult who received the AZD1222 COVID-19 vaccine. Specimen: peripheral blood, collected 28 days after the second AZD1222 dose. The CDR3 DNA reads TGTGCCAGCAGCATATTTACAGGGGCGGATGAGCAGTTCTTC. Protein sequence: CASSIFTGADEQFF.